The 3 T cell receptor beta chains reported below all come from one sample, sequenced in a study of blood T cell repertoires in COVID-19. Measured with immunoSEQ multiplex PCR; TCRdb has only the in-frame clones, and not every one. The data hold tens of thousands of clones, with 91% observed a single time. The source material was peripheral blood. The receptors derive from a woman between 45 and 65 years old in a cohort sampled during active COVID-19.

The chain has TRBV10-3 and TRBJ2-7; no definite D call. There are 13 residues in the CDR3. V shed 4 bases and J shed 4 bases, with 11 bases lying between them. In germline, CDR1 is ENHRY, CDR2 SYGVKD. CDR3 loop: CAISGGGGYEQYF. CDR3 sequence (DNA): TGTGCCATCAGTGGAGGTGGTGGGTACGAGCAGTACTTC.

The CDR3 nucleotides are TGTGCCAGCAGTTCGGGAGGGGCGGGGGCCTACAATGAGCAGTTCTTC. Encoded protein: CASSSGGAGAYNEQFF. The chain recombines TRBV28 with TRBJ2-1; 8 nucleotides agree with TRBD2. Germline V CDR1 and CDR2: MDHEN, SYDVKM. CDR3 length: 16 residues. V shed 4 bases, J shed 2 bases, and the junction held 7 bases outside the gene matches.

This chain connects TRBV11-2 to TRBJ2-7; D possibly corresponds to TRBD2 (5 bases). This CDR3 is built from 14 residues. Deletions cut 4 bases from V and 0 bases from J, with 10 bases between. CDR1 is SGHAT and CDR2 is FQNNGV in the germline V gene. The CDR3 DNA is TGTGCCAGCAGCTCCAGGACTTTCTCCTACGAGCAGTACTTC. This codes for CASSSRTFSYEQYF. The full variable domain, its missing parts supplied by reference TRBV11-2 and TRBJ2-7, is EAGVAQSPRYKIIEKRQSVAFWCNPISGHATLYWYQQILGQGPKLLIQFQNNGVVDDSQLPKDRFSAERLKGVDSTLKIQPAKLEDSAVYLCASSSRTFSYEQYFGPGTRLTVT.